This record concerns one T cell receptor (beta chain) sequence. Which antigen it targets is not known. No base quality values were provided; no much bigger clone lies one nucleotide off. This sample is part of a study of shared clonotypes between healthy human individuals (dated by TCRdb to about 2020). Background on the whole study: The cohort comprised a couple of women and a few men aged 18 to 49 years. For each donor, CD4 naive and CD4 memory were each given three plates, CD8 naive was given two plates, and CD8 memory was given one plate. To estimate repertoire size and how much clonotypes are shared between individuals, the study performed deep sequencing of blood TCR repertoires from a few healthy adults. To increase sequencing depth and limit assay-specific biases, TCR repertoire library preparation and sequencing were carried out by different laboratories using diverse techniques. Leukapheresis yielded between about 0.85 and 9.5 billion PBMCs per donor.

Using the deep immunoSEQ assay, multiplex PCR amplified TCR CDR3 regions from genomic DNA. Genomic DNA extracted from each cell subset was distributed evenly over all wells of several immunoSEQ 96-well plates, and each plate served as one replicate. For sorted subsets, approximately 190 ng of genomic DNA, equivalent to 30,000 or so T cell genomes, went into each replicate PCR. Purified libraries were measured with a Qubit 3.0 fluorometer, size-checked on a Bioanalyzer 2100, and measured again with the KAPA Library Quantification kit. Every immunoSEQ 96-well plate was sequenced on a separate single-read 150-cycle Illumina NextSeq 550 flow cell. The original methods were these. The immunoSEQ output contained only junctional sequences without quality scores, so filtering could not match that applied to full-length reads. To assign V/J genes and CDR3, sequences were annotated using PyIR, a Python wrapper for IgBLAST v1.9, with IMGT germline references. Any read was removed if the V/J assignment was weak (E-value above 1e-6), the CDR3 was missing, or the read contained stop codons, out-of-frame junctions, or ambiguous translated residues. V3J clonotypes were defined as sequences sharing the same inferred V gene, J gene, and CDR3 amino acid sequence. Percentage overlap between repertoires was calculated by dividing the number of shared unique clonotypes by the size of the smaller repertoire. RTK rarefaction, the Chao1 estimator, and Recon v2.1 estimates of unobserved clonotypes were used to assess repertoire richness. Generation probabilities for all TCRbeta clonotypes obtained by the gDNA method from a handful of donors were computed using OLGA. TCRdb mirrors the immuneACCESS table, restricted to in-frame sequences. Some clones are absent from its copies; in checked studies, under half trace to an unresolved V gene, and the reason for the others is unknown. That table gives V, J and clone size, and the DNA gave D and trimming. This sample lists about 610,000 clones; around 97% were detected once. Of the sample, 0.055% to 0.07% falls within the top ten clones.

Study-wide findings and limitations: Because the study included a small number of donors, the genetic and exposure-history diversity represented was limited. Larger estimated clonotype richness was generally found for naive subsets than for memory subsets. When a handful of donors were compared, the shared fraction of clonotypes was about 5% for naive CD4, roughly 3.3% for naive CD8, roughly 2.5% for memory CD4, and 0.35% to 0.4% for memory CD8. Pairwise subsampling led to the expectation that sequencing depth would affect the degree of clonotype sharing among donors. Even with the large sequencing depth, rarefaction of the sorted-subset datasets indicated that sequencing was incomplete. Sampling was restricted to blood, and TCR repertoires in tissue are likely to differ from TCR repertoires in blood. Clonotypes shared by all four sorted-subset donors showed higher generation probabilities than non-shared clonotypes.

The donors were healthy, HIV-negative adults who had no recently reported acute infections or vaccinations. Every donor was a Caucasian adult living in Nashville, Tennessee, USA. CD4+ T cells were enriched by magnetic negative selection; naive cells were then positively selected on CD45RA, and the negative fraction formed the memory subset. Blood was obtained by leukapheresis, after which PBMCs were separated by Ficoll-Histopaque density gradient centrifugation and cryopreserved in liquid nitrogen vapor phase. Purity and quantity of every magnetically sorted T cell population were checked by analytical flow cytometry. From each sorted fraction, genomic DNA was isolated and quantified by UV absorbance on a Nanodrop 2000c. According to the germline V gene, CDR1 reads SGHRS and CDR2 reads YFSETQ. The CDR3 holds 13 amino acids from the cysteine to the phenylalanine. The only DNA kept is the CDR3, 39 bases in frame from the first base. V drops 2 bases and J drops 8 bases, leaving 13 bases in between.

This receptor was identified in a woman in her twenties or thirties in good health. The specimen was naive CD4+ T cells sorted from blood. The cell subset or site label here, explained by the study, means: CD45RA+ positively selected. The chain uses TRBV5-1 and TRBJ1-2; a confident D gene designation cannot be given. The CDR3 reads as follows: CASSFLDQEGYTF. The DNA sequence is TGCGCCAGCAGCTTTCTAGATCAGGAGGGCTACACCTTC.